This T cell receptor (beta chain) is drawn from a study of T cell clonotyping in hematopoietic cell transplantation. The overall study: Recipients' pretransplant samples followed cytoreduction. Study-wide results and caveats: At the given depth, recipient repertoires were over 95% de novo clonotypes. Graft donor and pretransplant recipient Inverse Simpson Index values predicted broader posttransplant TCR diversity.

V was pared by 9 bases and J by 8 bases, with 24 bases between. Germline V gene lookup returns CDR1 MGHRA and CDR2 YSYEKL. This CDR3 is 15 amino acids long. The data were produced by immunoSEQ multiplex PCR, yet TCRdb's version contains in-frame clones alone and is incomplete. This table holds more than 20,000 clones, roughly 90% found once. As to time point: recipient sample about 28 days before transplant, after cytoreduction. Recipient blood drawn about 28 days pretransplant and days 30, 100, 180 after. Of note for this clone: Its antigen is unidentified.

The input for sequencing was peripheral blood mononuclear cells, taken before stem cell transplant. The chain links TRBV4-1 to TRBJ2-3; D is tentatively TRBD1 or TRBD2 (5 bases each). The receptor comes from a man aged 18-30 years with biphenotypic leukemia. Some clones in this sample may be carry-over from other donors' samples. The CDR3 DNA is TGCGCCAGTTCTGAAGGGTGGGGGAAGTCGGGTACGCAGTATTTT. Translated, it gives CASSEGWGKSGTQYF.